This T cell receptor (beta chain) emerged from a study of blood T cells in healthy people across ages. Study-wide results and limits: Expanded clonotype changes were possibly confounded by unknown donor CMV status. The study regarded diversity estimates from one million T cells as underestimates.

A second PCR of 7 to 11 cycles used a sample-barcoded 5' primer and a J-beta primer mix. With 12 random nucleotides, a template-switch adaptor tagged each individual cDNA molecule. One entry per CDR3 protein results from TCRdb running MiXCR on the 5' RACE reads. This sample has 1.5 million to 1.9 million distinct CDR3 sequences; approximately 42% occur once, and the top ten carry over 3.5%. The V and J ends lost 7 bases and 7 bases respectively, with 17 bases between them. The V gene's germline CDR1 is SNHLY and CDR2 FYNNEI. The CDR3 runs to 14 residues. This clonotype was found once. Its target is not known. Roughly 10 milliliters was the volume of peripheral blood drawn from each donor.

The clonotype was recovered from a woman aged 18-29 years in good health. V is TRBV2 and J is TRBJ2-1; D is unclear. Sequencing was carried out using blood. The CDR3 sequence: CASTETFLLNEQFF. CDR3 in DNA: TGTGCCAGCACCGAGACTTTCCTTCTTAATGAGCAGTTCTTC.